This T cell receptor (beta chain) is drawn from a study of blood T cell repertoires in COVID-19. At the level of the study: There were acute and convalescent COVID-19 samples, and they came from the United States, Italy and Spain. Sample material is recorded as cDNA or gDNA derived from T cells, B-cell-depleted T cells, or PBMCs.

This clone was recorded at least ten times. This table comes from immunoSEQ multiplex PCR, and its TCRdb copy is limited to in-frame clones, with some not included. The table has approximately 200,000 clones, 84% seen once. This CDR3 contains 15 residues. Trimming removed 3 bases from V and 0 bases from J, with 12 bases in between. The germline V gene has CDR1 LGHDT and CDR2 YNNKEL (reference sequence). The chain links TRBV3-1 (or the pseudogene TRBV3-2) to TRBJ2-7, with D possibly TRBD2 on 6 matching bases. This clonotype originated in a woman older than 75 with COVID-19, enrolled during active disease. Sequencing was done on a sample of peripheral blood. The CDR3 coding sequence is TGTGCCAGCAGCCACCTGCGGGACTTCTCCTACGAGCAGTACTTC. It yields the protein CASSHLRDFSYEQYF.